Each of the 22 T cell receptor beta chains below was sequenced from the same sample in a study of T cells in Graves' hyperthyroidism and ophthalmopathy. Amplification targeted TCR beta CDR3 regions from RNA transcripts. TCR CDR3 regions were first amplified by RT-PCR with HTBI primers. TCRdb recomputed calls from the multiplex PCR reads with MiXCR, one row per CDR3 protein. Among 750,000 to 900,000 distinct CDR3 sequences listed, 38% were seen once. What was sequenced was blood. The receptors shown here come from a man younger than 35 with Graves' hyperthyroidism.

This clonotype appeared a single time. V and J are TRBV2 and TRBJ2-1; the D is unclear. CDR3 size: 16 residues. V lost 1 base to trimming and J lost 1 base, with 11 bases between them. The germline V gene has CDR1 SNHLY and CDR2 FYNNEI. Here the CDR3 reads CASSEEESWSYNEQFF. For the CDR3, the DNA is TGTGCCAGCAGTGAAGAAGAGTCCTGGTCCTACAATGAGCAGTTCTTC.

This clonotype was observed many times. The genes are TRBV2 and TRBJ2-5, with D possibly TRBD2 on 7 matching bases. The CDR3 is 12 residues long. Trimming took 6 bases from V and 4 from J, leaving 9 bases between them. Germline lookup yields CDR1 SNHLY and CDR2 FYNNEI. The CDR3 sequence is CASRRGGETQYF. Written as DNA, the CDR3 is TGTGCCAGCAGAAGGGGGGGAGAGACCCAGTACTTC.

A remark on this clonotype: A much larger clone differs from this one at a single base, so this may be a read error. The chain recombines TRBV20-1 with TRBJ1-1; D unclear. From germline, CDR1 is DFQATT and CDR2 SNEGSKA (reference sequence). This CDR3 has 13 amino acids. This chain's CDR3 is CSARADGNTQAFF. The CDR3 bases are TGCAGTGCTAGGGCGGACGGAAACACTCAAGCTTTCTTT.

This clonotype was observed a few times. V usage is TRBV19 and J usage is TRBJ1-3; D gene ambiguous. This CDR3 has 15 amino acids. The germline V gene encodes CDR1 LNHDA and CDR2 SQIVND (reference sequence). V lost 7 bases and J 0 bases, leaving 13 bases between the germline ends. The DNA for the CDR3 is TGTGCCAGTACCCATCCAGCGAACTCTGGAAACACCATATATTTT. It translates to CASTHPANSGNTIYF.

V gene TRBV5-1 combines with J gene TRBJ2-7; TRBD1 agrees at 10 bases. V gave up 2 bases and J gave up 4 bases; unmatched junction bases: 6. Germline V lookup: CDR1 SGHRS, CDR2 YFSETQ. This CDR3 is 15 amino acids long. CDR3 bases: TGCGCCAGCAGCTTCACGGACAGGGGGAGTTACGAGCAGTACTTC. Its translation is CASSFTDRGSYEQYF.

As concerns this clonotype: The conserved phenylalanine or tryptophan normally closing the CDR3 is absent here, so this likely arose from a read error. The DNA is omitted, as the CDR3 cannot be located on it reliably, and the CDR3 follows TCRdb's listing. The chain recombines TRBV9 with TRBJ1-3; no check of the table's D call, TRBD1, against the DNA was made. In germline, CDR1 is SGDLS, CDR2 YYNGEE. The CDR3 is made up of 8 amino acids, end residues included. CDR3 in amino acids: CASSADRD.

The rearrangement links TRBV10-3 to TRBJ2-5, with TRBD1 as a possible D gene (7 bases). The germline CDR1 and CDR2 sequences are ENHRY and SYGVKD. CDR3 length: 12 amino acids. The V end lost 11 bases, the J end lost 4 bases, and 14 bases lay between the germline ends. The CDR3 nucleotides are TGTGCCTCAACAGGGGAGGTAGAGACCCAGTACTTC. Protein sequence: CASTGEVETQYF.

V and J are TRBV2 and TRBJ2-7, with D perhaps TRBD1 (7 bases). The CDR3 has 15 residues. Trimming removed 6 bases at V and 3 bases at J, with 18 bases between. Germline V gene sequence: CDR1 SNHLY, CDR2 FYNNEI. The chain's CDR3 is CASSLVSGGSYEQYF. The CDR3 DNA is TGTGCCAGCAGCTTAGTTTCAGGGGGGAGCTACGAGCAGTACTTC.

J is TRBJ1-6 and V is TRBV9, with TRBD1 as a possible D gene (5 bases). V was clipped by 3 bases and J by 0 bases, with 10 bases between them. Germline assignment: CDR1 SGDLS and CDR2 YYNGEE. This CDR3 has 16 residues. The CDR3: CASSEGSSSYNSPLHF. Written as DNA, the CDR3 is TGTGCCAGCAGCGAGGGGAGTAGCTCCTATAATTCACCCCTCCACTTT.

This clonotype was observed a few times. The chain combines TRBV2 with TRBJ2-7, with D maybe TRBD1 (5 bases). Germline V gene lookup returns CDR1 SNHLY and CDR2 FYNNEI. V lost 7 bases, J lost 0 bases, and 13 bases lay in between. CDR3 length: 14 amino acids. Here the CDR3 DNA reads TGTGCCAGCAAGCCGAACAGGAGCTCCTACGAGCAGTACTTC. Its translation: CASKPNRSSYEQYF.

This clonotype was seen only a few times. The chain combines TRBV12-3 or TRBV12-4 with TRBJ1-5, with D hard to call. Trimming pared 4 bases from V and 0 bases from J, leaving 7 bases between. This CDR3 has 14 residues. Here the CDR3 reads CASSWADSNQPQHF. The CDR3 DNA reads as TGTGCCAGCAGTTGGGCTGATAGCAATCAGCCCCAGCATTTT.

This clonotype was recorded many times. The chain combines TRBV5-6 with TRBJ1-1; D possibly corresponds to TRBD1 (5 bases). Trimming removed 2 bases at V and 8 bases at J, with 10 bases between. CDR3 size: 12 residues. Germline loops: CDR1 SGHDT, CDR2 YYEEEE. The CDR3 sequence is CASSLSGGEAFF. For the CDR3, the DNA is TGTGCCAGCAGCTTATCCGGGGGGGAAGCTTTCTTT.

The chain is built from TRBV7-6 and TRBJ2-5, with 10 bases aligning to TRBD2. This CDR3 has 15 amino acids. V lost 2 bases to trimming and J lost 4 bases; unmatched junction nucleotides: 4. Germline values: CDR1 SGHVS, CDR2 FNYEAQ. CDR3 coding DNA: TGTGCCAGCAGCTTAACTAGCGGGATGGGAGAGACCCAGTACTTC. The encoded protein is CASSLTSGMGETQYF.

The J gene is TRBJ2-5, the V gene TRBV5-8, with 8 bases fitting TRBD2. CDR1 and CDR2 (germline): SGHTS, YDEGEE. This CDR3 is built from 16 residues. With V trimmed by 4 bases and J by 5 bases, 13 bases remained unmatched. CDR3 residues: CASSPRTSWRWETQYF. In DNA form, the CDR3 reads TGTGCCAGCAGCCCTCGGACTAGCTGGCGTTGGGAGACCCAGTACTTC.

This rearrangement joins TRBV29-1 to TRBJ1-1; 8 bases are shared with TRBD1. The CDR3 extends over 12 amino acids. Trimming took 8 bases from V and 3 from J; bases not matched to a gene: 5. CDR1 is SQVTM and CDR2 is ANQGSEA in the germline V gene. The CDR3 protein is CSPETGDTEAFF. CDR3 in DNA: TGCAGCCCTGAGACAGGGGACACTGAAGCTTTCTTT.

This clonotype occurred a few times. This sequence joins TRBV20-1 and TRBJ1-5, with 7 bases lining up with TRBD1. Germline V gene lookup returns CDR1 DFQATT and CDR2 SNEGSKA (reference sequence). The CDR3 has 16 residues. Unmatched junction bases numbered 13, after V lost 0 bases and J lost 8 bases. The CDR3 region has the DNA TGCAGTGCTAGAGATTCAGGGAGGACAGGACAGGAGCCCCAGCATTTT. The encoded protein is CSARDSGRTGQEPQHF.

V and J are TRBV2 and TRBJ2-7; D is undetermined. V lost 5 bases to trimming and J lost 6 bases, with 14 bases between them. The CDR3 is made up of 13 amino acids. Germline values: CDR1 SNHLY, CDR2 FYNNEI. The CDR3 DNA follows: TGTGCCAGCAGTCCCGGGTCACGGCTCGAGCAGTACTTC. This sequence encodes CASSPGSRLEQYF. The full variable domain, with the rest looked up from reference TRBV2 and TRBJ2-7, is EPEVTQTPSHQVTQMGQEVILRCVPISNHLYFYWYRQILGQKVEFLVSFYNNEISEKSEIFDDQFSVERPDGSNFTLKIRSTKLEDSAMYFCASSPGSRLEQYFGPGTRLTVT.

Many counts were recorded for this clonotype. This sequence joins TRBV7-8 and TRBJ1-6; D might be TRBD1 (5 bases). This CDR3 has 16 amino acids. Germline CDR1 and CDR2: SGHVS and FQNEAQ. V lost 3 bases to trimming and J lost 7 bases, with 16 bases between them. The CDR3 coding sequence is TGTGCCAGCAGCTTCCCTTCAGCAGGGAGAAATTCACCCCTCCACTTT. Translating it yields CASSFPSAGRNSPLHF. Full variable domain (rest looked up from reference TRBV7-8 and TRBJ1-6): GAGVSQSPRYKVAKRGQDVALRCDPISGHVSLFWYQQALGQGPEFLTYFQNEAQLDKSGLPSDRFFAERPEGSVSTLKIQRTQQEDSAVYLCASSFPSAGRNSPLHFGNGTRLTVT.

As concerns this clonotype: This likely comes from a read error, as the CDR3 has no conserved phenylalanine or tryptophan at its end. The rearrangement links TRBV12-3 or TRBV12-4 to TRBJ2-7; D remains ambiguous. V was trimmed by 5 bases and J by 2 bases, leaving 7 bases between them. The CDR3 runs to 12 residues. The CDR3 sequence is CASSESTYEQYL. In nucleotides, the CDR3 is TGTGCCAGCAGTGAAAGTACCTACGAGCAGTACCTC.

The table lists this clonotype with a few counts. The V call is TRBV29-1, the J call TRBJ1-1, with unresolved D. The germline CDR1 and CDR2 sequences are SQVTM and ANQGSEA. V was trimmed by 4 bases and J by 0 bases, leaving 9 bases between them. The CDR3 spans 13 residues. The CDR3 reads CSVGGEMNTEAFF. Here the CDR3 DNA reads TGCAGCGTTGGCGGAGAAATGAACACTGAAGCTTTCTTT.

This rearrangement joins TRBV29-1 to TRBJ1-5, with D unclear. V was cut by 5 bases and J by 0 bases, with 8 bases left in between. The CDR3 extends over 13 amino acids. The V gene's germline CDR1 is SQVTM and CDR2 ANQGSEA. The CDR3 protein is CSVSSDSNQPQHF. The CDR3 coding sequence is TGCAGCGTTAGCAGTGATAGCAATCAGCCCCAGCATTTT.

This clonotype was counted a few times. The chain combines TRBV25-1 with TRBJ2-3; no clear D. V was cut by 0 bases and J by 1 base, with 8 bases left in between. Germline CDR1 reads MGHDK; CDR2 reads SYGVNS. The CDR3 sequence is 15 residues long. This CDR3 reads CASSEYFTGTDTQYF. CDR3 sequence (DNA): TGTGCCAGCAGTGAATATTTTACGGGCACAGATACGCAGTATTTT.